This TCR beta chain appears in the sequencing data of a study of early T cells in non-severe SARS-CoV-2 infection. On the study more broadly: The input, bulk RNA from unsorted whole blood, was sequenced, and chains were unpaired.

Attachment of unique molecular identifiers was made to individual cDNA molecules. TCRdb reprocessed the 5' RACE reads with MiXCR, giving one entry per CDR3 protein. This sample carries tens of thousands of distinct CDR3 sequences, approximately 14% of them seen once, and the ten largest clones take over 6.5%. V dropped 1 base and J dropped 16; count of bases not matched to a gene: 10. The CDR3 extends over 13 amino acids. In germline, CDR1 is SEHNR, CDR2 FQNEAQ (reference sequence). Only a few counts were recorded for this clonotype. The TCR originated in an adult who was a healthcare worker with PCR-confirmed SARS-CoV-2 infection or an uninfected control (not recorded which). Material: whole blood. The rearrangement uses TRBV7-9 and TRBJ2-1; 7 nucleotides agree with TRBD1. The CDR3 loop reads CASSLDRQGRSFF. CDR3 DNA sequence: TGTGCCAGCAGCTTAGATAGACAGGGACGAAGCTTCTTC.